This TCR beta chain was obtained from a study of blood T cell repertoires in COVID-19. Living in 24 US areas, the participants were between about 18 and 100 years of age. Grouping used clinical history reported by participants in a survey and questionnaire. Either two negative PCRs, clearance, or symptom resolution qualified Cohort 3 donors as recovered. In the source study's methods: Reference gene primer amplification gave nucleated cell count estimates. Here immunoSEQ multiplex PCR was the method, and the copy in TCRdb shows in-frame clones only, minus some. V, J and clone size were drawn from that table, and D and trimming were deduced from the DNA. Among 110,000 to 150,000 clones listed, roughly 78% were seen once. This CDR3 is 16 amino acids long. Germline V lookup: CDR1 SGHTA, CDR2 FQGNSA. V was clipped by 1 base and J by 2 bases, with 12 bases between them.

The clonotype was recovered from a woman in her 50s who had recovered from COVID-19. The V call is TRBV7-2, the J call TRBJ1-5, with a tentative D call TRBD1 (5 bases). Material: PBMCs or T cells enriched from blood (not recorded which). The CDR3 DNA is TGTGCCAGCAGCTTAGAGGGGCCCTACGGCAATCAGCCCCAGCATTTT. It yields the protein CASSLEGPYGNQPQHF.